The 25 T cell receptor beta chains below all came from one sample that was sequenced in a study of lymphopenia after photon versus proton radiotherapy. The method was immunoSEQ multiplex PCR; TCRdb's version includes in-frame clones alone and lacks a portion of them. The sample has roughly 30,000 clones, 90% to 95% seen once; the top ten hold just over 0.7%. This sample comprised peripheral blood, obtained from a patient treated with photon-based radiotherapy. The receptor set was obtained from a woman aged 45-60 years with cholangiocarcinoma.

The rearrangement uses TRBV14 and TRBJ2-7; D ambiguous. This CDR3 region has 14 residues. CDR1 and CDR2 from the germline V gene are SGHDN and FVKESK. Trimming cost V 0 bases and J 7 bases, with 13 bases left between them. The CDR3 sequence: CASSQDVGWGEQYF. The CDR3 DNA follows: TGTGCCAGCAGCCAAGATGTGGGGTGGGGTGAGCAGTACTTC.

CDR3 DNA: TGTGCCATCAGGGGGGAGGGTCGGGGACTCCTCCACTTT. This codes for CAIRGEGRGLLHF. This chain connects TRBV10-3 to TRBJ1-6; a weak D match, TRBD1 (5 bases). V was pared by 6 bases and J by 15 bases, with 18 bases between. This CDR3 region has 13 residues. Germline V gene lookup returns CDR1 ENHRY and CDR2 SYGVKD.

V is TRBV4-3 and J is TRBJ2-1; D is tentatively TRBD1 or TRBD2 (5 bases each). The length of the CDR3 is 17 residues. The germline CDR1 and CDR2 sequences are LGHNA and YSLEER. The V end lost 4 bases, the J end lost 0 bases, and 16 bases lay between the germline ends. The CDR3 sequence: CASSRDLGGSSYNEQFF. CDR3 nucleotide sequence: TGCGCCAGCAGCCGCGACCTTGGGGGAAGCTCCTACAATGAGCAGTTCTTC.

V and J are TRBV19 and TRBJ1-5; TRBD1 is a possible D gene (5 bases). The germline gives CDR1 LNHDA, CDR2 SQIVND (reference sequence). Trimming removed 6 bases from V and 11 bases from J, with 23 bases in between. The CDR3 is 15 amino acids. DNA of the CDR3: TGTGCCAGTAGGGGGGAACAGGCGGGGAGCATGGCCCAGCATTTT. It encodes CASRGEQAGSMAQHF.

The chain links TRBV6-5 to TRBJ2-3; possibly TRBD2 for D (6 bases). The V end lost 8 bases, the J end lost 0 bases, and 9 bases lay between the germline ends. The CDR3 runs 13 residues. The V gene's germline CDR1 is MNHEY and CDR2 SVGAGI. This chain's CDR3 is CASPGTSTDTQYF. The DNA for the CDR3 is TGTGCCAGCCCTGGGACTAGCACAGATACGCAGTATTTT.

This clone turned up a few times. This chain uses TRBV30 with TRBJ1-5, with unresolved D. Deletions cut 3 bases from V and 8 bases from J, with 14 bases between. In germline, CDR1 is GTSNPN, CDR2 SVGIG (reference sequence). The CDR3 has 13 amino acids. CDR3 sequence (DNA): TGTGCCTGGAGCGGGCCGTCCGTCGAGCCCCAGCATTTT. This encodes CAWSGPSVEPQHF.

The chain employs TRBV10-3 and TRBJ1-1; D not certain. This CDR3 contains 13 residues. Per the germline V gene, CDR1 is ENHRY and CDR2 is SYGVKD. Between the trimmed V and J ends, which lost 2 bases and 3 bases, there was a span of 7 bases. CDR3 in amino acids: CAISEVSDTEAFF. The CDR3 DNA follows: TGTGCCATCAGTGAGGTCTCGGACACTGAAGCTTTCTTT.

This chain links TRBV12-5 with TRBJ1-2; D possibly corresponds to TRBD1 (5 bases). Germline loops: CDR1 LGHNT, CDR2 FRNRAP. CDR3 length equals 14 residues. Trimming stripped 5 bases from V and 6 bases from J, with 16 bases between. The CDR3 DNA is TGTGCTAGTGGTACACTCCAGGGTATGGATGGCTACACCTTC. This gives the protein CASGTLQGMDGYTF.

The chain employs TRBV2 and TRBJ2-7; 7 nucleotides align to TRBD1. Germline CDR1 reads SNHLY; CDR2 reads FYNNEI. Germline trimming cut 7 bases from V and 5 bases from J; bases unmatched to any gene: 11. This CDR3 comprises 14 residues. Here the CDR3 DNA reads TGTGCCAGCACCCTAACGACAGGGACCAACGAGCAGTACTTC. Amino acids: CASTLTTGTNEQYF. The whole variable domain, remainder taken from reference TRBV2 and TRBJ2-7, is EPEVTQTPSHQVTQMGQEVILRCVPISNHLYFYWYRQILGQKVEFLVSFYNNEISEKSEIFDDQFSVERPDGSNFTLKIRSTKLEDSAMYFCASTLTTGTNEQYFGPGTRLTVT.

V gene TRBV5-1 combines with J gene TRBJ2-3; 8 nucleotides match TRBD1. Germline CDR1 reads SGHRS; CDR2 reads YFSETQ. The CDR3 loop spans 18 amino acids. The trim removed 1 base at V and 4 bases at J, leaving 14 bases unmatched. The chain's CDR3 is CASSLLAAAGGSSDTQYF. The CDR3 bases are TGCGCCAGCAGCTTGCTCGCTGCTGCAGGGGGCTCTTCAGATACGCAGTATTTT. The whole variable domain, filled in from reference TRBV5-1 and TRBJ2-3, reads KAGVTQTPRYLIKTRGQQVTLSCSPISGHRSVSWYQQTPGQGLQFLFEYFSETQRNKGNFPGRFSGRQFSNSRSEMNVSTLELGDSALYLCASSLLAAAGGSSDTQYFGPGTRLTVL.

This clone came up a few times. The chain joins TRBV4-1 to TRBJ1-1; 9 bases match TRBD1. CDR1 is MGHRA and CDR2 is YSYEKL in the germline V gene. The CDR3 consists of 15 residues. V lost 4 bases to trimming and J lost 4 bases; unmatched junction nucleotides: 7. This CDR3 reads CASSLRGQGFTEAFF. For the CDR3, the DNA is TGCGCCAGCAGCCTAAGGGGACAGGGTTTCACTGAAGCTTTCTTT.

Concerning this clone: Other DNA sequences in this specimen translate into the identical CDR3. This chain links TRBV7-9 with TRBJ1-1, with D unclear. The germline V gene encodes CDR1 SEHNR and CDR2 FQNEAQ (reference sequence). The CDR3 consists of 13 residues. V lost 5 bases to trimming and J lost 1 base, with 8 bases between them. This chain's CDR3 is CASSLQENTEAFF. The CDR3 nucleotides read TGTGCCAGCAGCCTCCAGGAGAACACTGAAGCTTTCTTT.

The CDR3 bases are TGTGCCAGCAGTACCGCTTTGAGCCGACCGGGACTAGCGGGGGGGCTTAGGTACAATGAGCAGTTCTTC. Translation gives CASSTALSRPGLAGGLRYNEQFF. The V call is TRBV28, the J call TRBJ2-1, with 16 bases matching TRBD2. CDR1 is MDHEN and CDR2 is SYDVKM in the germline V gene. The CDR3 has 23 residues. Trimming took 5 bases from V and 4 from J; bases not matched to a gene: 23.

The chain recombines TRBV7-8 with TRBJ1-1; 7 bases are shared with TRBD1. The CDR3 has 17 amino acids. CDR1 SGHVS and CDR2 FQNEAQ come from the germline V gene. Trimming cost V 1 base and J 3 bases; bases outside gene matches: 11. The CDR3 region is CASSLGQGYSGYTEAFF. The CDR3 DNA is TGTGCCAGCAGCTTAGGACAGGGATACAGCGGGTACACTGAAGCTTTCTTT.

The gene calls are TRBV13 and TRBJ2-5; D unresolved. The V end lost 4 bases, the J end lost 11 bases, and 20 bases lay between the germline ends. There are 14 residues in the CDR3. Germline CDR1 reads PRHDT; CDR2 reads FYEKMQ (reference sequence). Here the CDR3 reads CASSSLFSTLGQYF. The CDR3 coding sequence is TGTGCCAGCAGCTCCCTATTCTCTACGTTAGGGCAGTACTTC. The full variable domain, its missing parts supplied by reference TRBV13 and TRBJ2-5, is AAGVIQSPRHLIKEKRETATLKCYPIPRHDTVYWYQQGPGQDPQFLISFYEKMQSDKGSIPDRFSAQQFSDYHSELNMSSLELGDSALYFCASSSLFSTLGQYFGPGTRLLVL.

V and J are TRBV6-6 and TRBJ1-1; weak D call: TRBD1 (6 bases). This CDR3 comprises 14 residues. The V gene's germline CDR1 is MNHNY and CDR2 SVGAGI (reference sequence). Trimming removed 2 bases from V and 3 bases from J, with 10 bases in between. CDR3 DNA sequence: TGTGCCAGCAGTTACGAGGACAGTTACACTGAAGCTTTCTTT. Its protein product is CASSYEDSYTEAFF.

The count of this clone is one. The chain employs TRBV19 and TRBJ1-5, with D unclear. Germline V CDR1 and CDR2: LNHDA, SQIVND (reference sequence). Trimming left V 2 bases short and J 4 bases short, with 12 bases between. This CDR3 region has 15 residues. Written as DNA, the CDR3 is TGTGCCAGTAGTATAAGGAGGGTAAGGAATCAGCCCCAGCATTTT. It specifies CASSIRRVRNQPQHF.

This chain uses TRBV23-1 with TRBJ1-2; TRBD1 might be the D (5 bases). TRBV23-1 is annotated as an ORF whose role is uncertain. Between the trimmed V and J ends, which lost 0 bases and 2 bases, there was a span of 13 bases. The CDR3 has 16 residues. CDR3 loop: CASSQSDNSPNYGYTF. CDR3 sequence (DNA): TGCGCCAGCAGTCAATCGGACAACAGTCCAAACTATGGCTACACCTTC.

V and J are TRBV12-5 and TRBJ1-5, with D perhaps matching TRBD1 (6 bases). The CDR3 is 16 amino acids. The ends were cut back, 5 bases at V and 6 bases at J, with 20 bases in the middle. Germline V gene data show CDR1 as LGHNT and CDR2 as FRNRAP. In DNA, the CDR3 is TGTGCTAGTGGTAGCTGGGGGCAGGGTGTCGGTCAGCCCCAGCATTTT. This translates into CASGSWGQGVGQPQHF.

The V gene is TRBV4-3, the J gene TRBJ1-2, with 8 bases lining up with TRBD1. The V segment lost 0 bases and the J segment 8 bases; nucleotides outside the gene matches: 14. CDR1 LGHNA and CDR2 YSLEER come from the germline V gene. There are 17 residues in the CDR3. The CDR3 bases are TGCGCCAGCAGCCAAGAGATCACCCCAGGACAGGGTGGCGGCTACACCTTC. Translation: CASSQEITPGQGGGYTF.

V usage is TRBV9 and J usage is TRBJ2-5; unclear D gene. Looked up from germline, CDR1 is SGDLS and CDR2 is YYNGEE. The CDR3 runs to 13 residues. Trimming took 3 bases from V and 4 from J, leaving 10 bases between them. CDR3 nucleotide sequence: TGTGCCAGCAGCGGACCCGAGCGAGAGACCCAGTACTTC. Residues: CASSGPERETQYF.

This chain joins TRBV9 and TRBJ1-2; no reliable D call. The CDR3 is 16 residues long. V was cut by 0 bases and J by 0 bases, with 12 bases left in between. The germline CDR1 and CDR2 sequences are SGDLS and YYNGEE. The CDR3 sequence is CASSVASHPANYGYTF. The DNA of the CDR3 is TGTGCCAGCAGCGTAGCTTCCCACCCTGCTAACTATGGCTACACCTTC.

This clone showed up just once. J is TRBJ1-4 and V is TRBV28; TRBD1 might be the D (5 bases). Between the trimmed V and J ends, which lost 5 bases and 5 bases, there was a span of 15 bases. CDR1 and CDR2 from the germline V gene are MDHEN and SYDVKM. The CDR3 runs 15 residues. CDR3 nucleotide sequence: TGTGCCAGCAGTCCCGTGTGGGGGAACAATGAAAAACTGTTTTTT. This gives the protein CASSPVWGNNEKLFF.

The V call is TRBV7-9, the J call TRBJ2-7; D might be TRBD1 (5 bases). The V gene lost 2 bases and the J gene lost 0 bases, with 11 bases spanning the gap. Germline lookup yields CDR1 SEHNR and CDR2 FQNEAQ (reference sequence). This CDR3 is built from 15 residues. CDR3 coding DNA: TGTGCCAGCAGCTTAACAGGCCTGACCTCCTACGAGCAGTACTTC. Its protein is CASSLTGLTSYEQYF.

In DNA, the CDR3 is TGTGCCAGCTCACCACGTCCCAGGGAAAGAAAAACTGAAGCTTTCTTT. It encodes CASSPRPRERKTEAFF. This chain links TRBV18 with TRBJ1-1; possibly TRBD1 for D (5 bases). V was pared by 1 base and J by 5 bases, with 17 bases between. Germline CDR1 reads KGHSH; CDR2 reads LQKENI. The CDR3 has 16 amino acids.